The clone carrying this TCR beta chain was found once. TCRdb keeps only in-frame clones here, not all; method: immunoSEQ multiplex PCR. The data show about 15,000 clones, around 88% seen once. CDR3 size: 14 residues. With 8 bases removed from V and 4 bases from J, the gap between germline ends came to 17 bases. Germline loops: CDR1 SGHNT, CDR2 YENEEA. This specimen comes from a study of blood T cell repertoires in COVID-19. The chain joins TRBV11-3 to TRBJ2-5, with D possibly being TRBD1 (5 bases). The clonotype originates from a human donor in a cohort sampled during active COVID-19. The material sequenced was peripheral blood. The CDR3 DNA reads TGTGCCAGCGGCAGGGTGACCTCCTCAGAGACCCAGTACTTC. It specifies CASGRVTSSETQYF.